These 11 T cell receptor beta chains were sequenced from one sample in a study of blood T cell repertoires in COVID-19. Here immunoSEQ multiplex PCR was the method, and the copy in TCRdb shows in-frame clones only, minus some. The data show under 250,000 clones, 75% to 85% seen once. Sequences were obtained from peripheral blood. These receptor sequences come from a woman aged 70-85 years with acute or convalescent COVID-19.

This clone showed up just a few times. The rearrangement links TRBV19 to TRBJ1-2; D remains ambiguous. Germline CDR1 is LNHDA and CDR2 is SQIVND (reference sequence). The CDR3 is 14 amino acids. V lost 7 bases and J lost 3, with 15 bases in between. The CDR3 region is CASTPAVAYYGYTF. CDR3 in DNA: TGTGCCAGTACCCCCGCGGTCGCCTACTATGGCTACACCTTC.

The CDR3 here is CASSDIQSRGGYTF. CDR3 DNA: TGTGCCAGCAGTGATATCCAATCCCGGGGGGGCTACACCTTC. The chain combines TRBV28 with TRBJ1-2; D may be TRBD1 (5 bases). Germline V CDR1 and CDR2: MDHEN, SYDVKM. The CDR3 runs 14 residues. Trimming cost V 5 bases and J 8 bases, with 18 bases left between them.

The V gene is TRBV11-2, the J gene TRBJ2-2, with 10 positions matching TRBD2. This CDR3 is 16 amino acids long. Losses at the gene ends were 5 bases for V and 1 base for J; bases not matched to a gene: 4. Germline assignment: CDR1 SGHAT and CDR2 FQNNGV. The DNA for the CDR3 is TGTGCCAGCAGCCCTAGCGGGGGAAAGAACACCGGGGAGCTGTTTTTT. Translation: CASSPSGGKNTGELFF.

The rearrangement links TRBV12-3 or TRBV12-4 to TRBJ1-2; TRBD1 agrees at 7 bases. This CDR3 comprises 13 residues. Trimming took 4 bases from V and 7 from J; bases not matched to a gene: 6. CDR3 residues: CASSSGTAFGYTF. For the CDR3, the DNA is TGTGCCAGCAGTTCCGGGACAGCATTTGGCTACACCTTC.

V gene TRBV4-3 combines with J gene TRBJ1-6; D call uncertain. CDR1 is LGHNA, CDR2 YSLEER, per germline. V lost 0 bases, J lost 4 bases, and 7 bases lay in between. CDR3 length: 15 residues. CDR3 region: CASSQDYLYNSPLHF. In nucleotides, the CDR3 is TGCGCCAGCAGCCAAGATTACTTATATAATTCACCCCTCCACTTT.

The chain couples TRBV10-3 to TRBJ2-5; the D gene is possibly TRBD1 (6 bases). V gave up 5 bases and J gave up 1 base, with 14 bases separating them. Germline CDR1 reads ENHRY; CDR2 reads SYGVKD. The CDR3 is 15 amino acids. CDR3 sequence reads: CAISTDQGLQETQYF. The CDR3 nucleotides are TGTGCCATCAGTACTGACCAGGGGCTCCAAGAGACCCAGTACTTC.

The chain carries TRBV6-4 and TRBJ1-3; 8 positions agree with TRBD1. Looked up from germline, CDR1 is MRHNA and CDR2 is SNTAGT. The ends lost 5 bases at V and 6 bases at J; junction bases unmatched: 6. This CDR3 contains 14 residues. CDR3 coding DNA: TGTGCCAGCAGTTACACAGGGGGGCCAAACACCATATATTTT. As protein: CASSYTGGPNTIYF.

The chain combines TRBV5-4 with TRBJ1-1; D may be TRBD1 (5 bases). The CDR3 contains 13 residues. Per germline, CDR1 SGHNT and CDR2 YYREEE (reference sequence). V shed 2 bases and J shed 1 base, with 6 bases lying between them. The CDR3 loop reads CASSLTGNTEAFF. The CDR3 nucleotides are TGTGCCAGCAGCTTAACAGGGAACACTGAAGCTTTCTTT.

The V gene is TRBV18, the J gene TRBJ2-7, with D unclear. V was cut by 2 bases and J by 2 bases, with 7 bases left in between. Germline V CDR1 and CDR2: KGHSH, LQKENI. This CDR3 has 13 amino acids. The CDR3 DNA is TGTGCCAGCTCACCATCACAGACCTACGAGCAGTACTTC. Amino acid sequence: CASSPSQTYEQYF.

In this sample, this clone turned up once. CDR3 bases: TGTGCCAGCAGTTCCACTCACCGGGTCAGAAATTCACCCCTCCACTTT. As protein: CASSSTHRVRNSPLHF. This chain joins TRBV6-5 and TRBJ1-6; D is undetermined. Trimming removed 4 bases from V and 7 bases from J, with 17 bases in between. Per germline, CDR1 MNHEY and CDR2 SVGAGI. This CDR3 is built from 16 residues.

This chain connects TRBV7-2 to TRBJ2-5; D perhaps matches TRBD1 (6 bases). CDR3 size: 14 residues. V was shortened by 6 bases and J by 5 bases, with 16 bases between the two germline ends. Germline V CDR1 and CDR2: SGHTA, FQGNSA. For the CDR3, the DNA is TGTGCCAGCAGTCAGAGGTCAGGGGCGGAGACCCAGTACTTC. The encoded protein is CASSQRSGAETQYF. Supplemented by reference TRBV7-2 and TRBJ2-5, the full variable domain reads GAGVSQSPSNKVTEKGKDVELRCDPISGHTALYWYRQSLGQGLEFLIYFQGNSAPDKSGLPSDRFSAERTGGSVSTLTIQRTQQEDSAVYLCASSQRSGAETQYFGPGTRLLVL.